The clone carrying this T cell receptor (beta chain) has just a few counts. Its antigen is unknown. The sample originates from a study of cytomegalovirus exposure and HLA in healthy donors. Notes on the study in general: Associated with HLA alleles at 0.05 false discovery rate in a later analysis were 17,000 or so TCR beta sequences. Within a later analysis, the majority of CMV-associated TCR beta chains appeared HLA-restricted. Sequencing artifact likely explains a cluster of highly shared sequence variants. Donors were assumed by presence/absence analyses to have roughly uniform sequencing depth.

Use of 60 Vbeta and 13 Jbeta primers characterized the PCR. The method was immunoSEQ multiplex PCR; TCRdb's version includes in-frame clones alone and lacks a portion of them. Of around 150,000 clones listed, roughly 76% were seen once; the top ten hold around 13%. The CDR3 extends over 16 amino acids. The junction had 9 bases not matched to a gene; V was cut back by 4 bases and J by 5 bases. Germline CDR1 and CDR2: SGDLS and YYNGEE. This clonotype originated in a woman in her 50s in good health and CMV-seronegative. The sample taken for sequencing was PBMCs. The chain links TRBV9 to TRBJ2-2, with 9 nucleotides matching TRBD1. DNA of the CDR3: TGTGCCAGCAGCCCCGGGGGGACAGGGTCTACCGGGGAGCTGTTTTTT. Its translation is CASSPGGTGSTGELFF.